Presented here are 18 T cell receptor beta chains from one specimen sequenced in a study of regulatory T cells in long-lasting Graves disease. Arm-PCR of CDR3 regions and iRepertoire HTBI primers were used to build TCR beta libraries. TCRdb ran MiXCR on the multiplex PCR reads and lists one entry per CDR3 protein. Of approximately 400,000 distinct CDR3 sequences in the sample, about 16% are singletons; the top ten hold approximately 15%. Time point indicated: newly diagnosed GD, antithyroid drugs for less than 3 months. The TCR library was prepared using RNA isolated from PBMCs. The data also belong to a second study, concerning T cells in Graves' hyperthyroidism and ophthalmopathy.

Sequencing was performed on peripheral blood mononuclear cells (PBMCs), taken at new diagnosis, from a patient treated with antithyroid drugs. The receptors shown here come from a woman in her 30s with Graves disease.

The CDR3 coding sequence is TGCGCCAGCAGCTTGGGGGGGAGCTCCTACAATGAGCAGTACTTC. Protein sequence: CASSLGGSSYNEQYF. The rearrangement uses TRBV5-1 and TRBJ2-5; D is possibly TRBD1 or TRBD2 (5 bases each). This CDR3 comprises 15 residues. V was clipped by 0 bases and J by 11 bases, with 20 bases between them. Germline loops: CDR1 SGHRS, CDR2 YFSETQ.

This clonotype was seen only a few times. The V call is TRBV19, the J call TRBJ2-7, with TRBD1 as a possible D gene (6 bases). V was shortened by 0 bases and J by 4 bases, with 13 bases between the two germline ends. There are 15 residues in the CDR3. Germline V gene data show CDR1 as LNHDA and CDR2 as SQIVND (reference sequence). The CDR3 DNA sequence: TGTGCCAGTAGTATAGAACTCACGACAGGATACGAGCAGTACTTC. It specifies CASSIELTTGYEQYF.

This clonotype was detected a few times. The J gene is TRBJ2-5, the V gene TRBV14, with D possibly TRBD1 on 6 matching bases. This CDR3 region has 13 residues. CDR1 is SGHDN and CDR2 is FVKESK in the germline V gene. Trimming pared 7 bases from V and 5 bases from J, leaving 14 bases between. The CDR3 loop is CASTPTGIETQYF. In DNA form, the CDR3 reads TGTGCCAGCACCCCAACAGGGATTGAGACCCAGTACTTC.

This clonotype was counted only a few times. J is TRBJ2-2 and V is TRBV7-3; D is possibly TRBD2 (5 bases). Germline V gene data show CDR1 as SGHTA and CDR2 as FQGTGA. Trimming left V 4 bases short and J 4 bases short, with 13 bases between. The CDR3 totals 15 residues. This CDR3 reads CASSSQLVSTGELFF. DNA for the CDR3: TGTGCCAGCAGCTCCCAACTAGTTTCCACCGGGGAGCTGTTTTTT.

This clonotype has more than one count but fewer than ten. The chain carries TRBV29-1 and TRBJ1-4, with D maybe TRBD1 (5 bases). V gave up 6 bases and J gave up 8 bases, with 16 bases separating them. CDR3 length: 13 amino acids. CDR1 and CDR2 from the germline V gene are SQVTM and ANQGSEA. CDR3 amino acids: CSVPGTAPEKLFF. CDR3 coding DNA: TGCAGCGTCCCCGGGACCGCCCCAGAAAAACTGTTTTTT.

The chain links TRBV19 to TRBJ1-6; D is undetermined. Per the germline V gene, CDR1 is LNHDA and CDR2 is SQIVND (reference sequence). The CDR3 extends over 16 amino acids. The V end lost 3 bases, the J end lost 5 bases, and 14 bases lay between the germline ends. CDR3 DNA: TGTGCCAGTAGTATGTACTTGGGGATGGATAATTCACCCCTCCACTTT. Protein: CASSMYLGMDNSPLHF.

This clonotype was found many times. This rearrangement joins TRBV3-1 to TRBJ2-1, with 8 bases matching TRBD2. With V trimmed by 5 bases and J by 2 bases, 8 bases remained unmatched. Germline V lookup: CDR1 LGHDT, CDR2 YNNKEL (reference sequence). The CDR3 spans 16 residues. This CDR3 is CASSWSGSSTYNEQFF. The CDR3 nucleotides are TGTGCCAGCAGCTGGAGCGGGAGTAGCACCTACAATGAGCAGTTCTTC.

V gene TRBV18 combines with J gene TRBJ2-3, with TRBD1 matching 11 bases. Germline assignment: CDR1 KGHSH and CDR2 LQKENI. The CDR3 loop spans 17 amino acids. Trimming at V came to 3 bases and at J to 2 bases, leaving 7 bases not matched to a gene. The CDR3 here is CASSPPGQGVPTDTQYF. In DNA form, the CDR3 reads TGTGCCAGCTCACCGCCGGGACAGGGGGTCCCCACAGATACGCAGTATTTT. Full variable domain (outside the CDR3, taken from reference TRBV18 and TRBJ2-3): NAGVMQNPRHLVRRRGQEARLRCSPMKGHSHVYWYRQLPEEGLKFMVYLQKENIIDESGMPKERFSAEFPKEGPSILRIQQVVRGDSAAYFCASSPPGQGVPTDTQYFGPGTRLTVL.

This clonotype was observed a few times. Just one base apart from a much larger clone, this may be a read error. The chain combines TRBV6-9 with TRBJ2-5; 10 nucleotides agree with TRBD2. Germline CDR1 and CDR2: MNHGY and SVAAGI. CDR3 size: 16 residues. The CDR3 reads CASSSSSGSTREAQYF. CDR3 DNA: TGTGCCAGCAGTTCGTCTAGCGGGAGTACTCGAGAGGCCCAGTACTTC.

This clonotype came up a few times. J is TRBJ1-2 and V is TRBV6-1; 7 positions match TRBD1. The CDR3 has 15 residues. J gave up 4 bases and V 5 bases, and 10 bases lay outside the gene matches. The germline V gene has CDR1 MNHNS and CDR2 SASEGT. CDR3 loop: CASSPRDSLLYGYTF. The CDR3 nucleotides read TGTGCCAGCAGTCCCCGGGACAGCCTTCTCTATGGCTACACCTTC.

This clonotype was observed a single time. V is TRBV12-5 and J is TRBJ1-2, with D unclear. The CDR3 sequence is 12 residues long. In germline, CDR1 is LGHNT, CDR2 FRNRAP. V lost 0 bases to trimming and J lost 8 bases, with 7 bases between them. CDR3 sequence (DNA): TGTGCTAGTGGTTTGGTATGGTACGGCTACACCTTC. It encodes CASGLVWYGYTF.

The chain links TRBV29-1 to TRBJ1-1, with D perhaps matching TRBD1 (5 bases). Trimming removed 3 bases from V and 6 bases from J, with 8 bases in between. Germline V gives CDR1 SQVTM, CDR2 ANQGSEA. The CDR3 is made up of 11 amino acids. CDR3 sequence (DNA): TGCAGCGTTGAGGGGGTTGCTGAAGCTTTCTTT. Translating gives CSVEGVAEAFF. The entire variable domain, with the rest obtained from reference TRBV29-1 and TRBJ1-1, is as follows: SAVISQKPSRDICQRGTSLTIQCQVDSQVTMMFWYRQQPGQSLTLIATANQGSEATYESGFVIDKFPISRPNLTFSTLTVSNMSPEDSSIYLCSVEGVAEAFFGQGTRLTVV.

To note about this clonotype: Because the CDR3 is missing its conserved closing phenylalanine or tryptophan, this is likely a read error. The gene calls are TRBV3-1 and TRBJ2-3, with D unresolved. The CDR3 loop spans 11 amino acids. Germline values: CDR1 LGHDT, CDR2 YNNKEL (reference sequence). V dropped 1 base and J dropped 7 bases, with 3 bases sitting between them. The CDR3 protein is CASSQANTQYL. As DNA, the CDR3 is TGTGCCAGCAGCCAAGCTAATACGCAGTATCTT.

This clonotype was detected ten times or more. V usage is TRBV18 and J usage is TRBJ2-5; TRBD1 matches 8 bases. V gave up 3 bases and J gave up 4 bases; unmatched junction bases: 7. This CDR3 is 15 amino acids long. Germline-derived CDR1 and CDR2 are KGHSH and LQKENI. In DNA form, the CDR3 reads TGTGCCAGCTCACCGTACAGGGGGAGAGGAGAGACCCAGTACTTC. Translation gives CASSPYRGRGETQYF.

The table lists this clonotype with many counts. The chain links TRBV12-3 or TRBV12-4 to TRBJ2-7; 9 bases are a match to TRBD2. There are 12 residues in the CDR3. Trimming removed 5 bases from V and 8 bases from J; junction bases left unmatched: 4. Written as DNA, the CDR3 is TGTGCCAGCAGTGCAGGGACTAGCCAGCAGTACTTC. Residues: CASSAGTSQQYF.

In its sample, this clonotype was seen a few times. The chain has TRBV5-1 and TRBJ2-7, with TRBD2 identical over 11 bases. CDR1 and CDR2 (germline): SGHRS, YFSETQ. The CDR3 is 15 residues long. Losses at the gene ends were 5 bases for V and 0 bases for J; bases not matched to a gene: 4. CDR3 bases: TGCGCCAGCAGTTATACTAGCGGGAGCTCCTACGAGCAGTACTTC. It codes for CASSYTSGSSYEQYF.

This clonotype was seen only a few times. The chain employs TRBV5-4 and TRBJ2-1; 11 bases align to TRBD2. J lost 4 bases, V lost 0 bases, and 6 bases had no gene match. The length of the CDR3 is 17 residues. Germline loops: CDR1 SGHNT, CDR2 YYREEE (reference sequence). This CDR3 is CASSLGLLAGAYNEQFF. In DNA, the CDR3 is TGTGCCAGCAGCTTGGGCCTACTAGCGGGAGCATACAATGAGCAGTTCTTC.

This clonotype occurred many times. The gene calls are TRBV11-2 and TRBJ2-1; 9 positions agree with TRBD2. Germline V lookup: CDR1 SGHAT, CDR2 FQNNGV. This CDR3 comprises 16 residues. J gave up 5 bases and V 6 bases, and 11 bases lay outside the gene matches. In DNA, the CDR3 is TGTGCCAGCAGGTGGGGTCGGCTAGCGGGGAACAATGAGCAGTTCTTC. Translating it yields CASRWGRLAGNNEQFF.